This entry features one TCR beta chain sequence. The specificity of this receptor is unknown. No qualities accompany the bases; no much larger clone lies one base away. Each collaborating institution followed its own protocols to collect whole blood in K2EDTA tubes. For TCRbeta analysis, collaborators shipped samples in one of three forms: frozen whole blood, isolated PBMCs, or DNA extracted from either of those sample types. TCRbeta CDR3 regions were amplified from genomic DNA by means of the immunoSEQ Assay, a bias-controlled multiplex PCR. The published analysis was carried out like this. The number of nucleated cells in each sample was estimated from the amplification of reference gene primers within the assay. Sequence reads were collapsed and filtered to measure the absolute abundance of every unique TCRbeta CDR3 rearrangement. For each sample, productive Simpson clonality was calculated by taking the square root of Simpson's diversity index across productive rearrangements. Imported from immuneACCESS, the table was reduced by TCRdb to in-frame sequences with V and J called. These copies leave out some clones; in studies compared against another copy, an unresolved V gene accounts for under half, and the cause of the remainder is not known. Clonal size and the V and J genes are those of that table, whereas D and trimming came from the DNA. This sample holds 150,000 to 200,000 clones; around 80% were observed only once. The ten largest clones add up to 20% to 25% of the sample.

These data come from a study of blood T cell repertoires in COVID-19 (dated by TCRdb to the early 2020s). Background for the entire study: The collaborator samples originated in the United States, Italy and Spain and spanned the acute and convalescent phases of COVID-19. Samples came from the ongoing ImmuneRACE study (first 160 participants) plus 1,254 subjects from 6 global collaborators. The material from the prospective study consisted of cDNA or gDNA derived from T cells, B-cell-depleted T cells, or PBMCs. Subjects who had been exposed to COVID-19, were actively infected with it, or had recovered from it provided the deeply sampled blood TCRbeta repertoires that made up the dataset. A freely available public database, intended as a resource for researchers studying the immune response to SARS-CoV-2, is where the repertoires were released. Where available, HLA class I and class II types were obtained from metadata supplied by the sample provider rather than from assay-based typing. A de-identified subject ID, COVID-19 status, age in years and sex were almost always included in the sample metadata.

Broad study findings and their caveats: How much clinical and demographic metadata was included differed by source and by participant, and the metadata was provided uncurated.

CDR1 and CDR2 are drawn from the germline V gene (reference sequence): SGHNT, YYREEE. Trimmed from V: 3 bases; trimmed from J: 4 bases; junction bases lacking a gene match: 6. Its CDR3 holds 15 amino acids, cysteine through phenylalanine. Just the 45-base CDR3 DNA is kept, in frame starting at base 1. This receptor was taken from a woman of 80 years or more with acute or convalescent COVID-19. Sequencing input: peripheral blood. The receptor chain draws on TRBV5-4 and TRBJ1-1, with TRBD1 matching 10 junction bases. The CDR3 amino acid sequence is: CASSSRDRGSTEAFF. The sequenced DNA is TGTGCCAGCAGCTCCCGGGACAGGGGCAGCACTGAAGCTTTCTTT.